The T cell receptor (beta chain) described here comes from a study of shared clonotypes between healthy human individuals. Turning to the study itself: A couple of female and a few male donors aged 18 to 49 were enrolled. Overall study findings and caveats: Some naive CD4 clonotypes, about 5.5%, turned up in common across several donors.

Remarks on this clone: The antigen is not known.

J lost 6 bases, V lost 6 bases, and 9 bases had no gene match. Per the germline V gene, CDR1 is MDHEN and CDR2 is SYDVKM. This CDR3 has 16 residues. CD4+ cell separation produced CD45RA+ naive and CD45RA-negative memory subsets. Here immunoSEQ multiplex PCR was the method, and the copy in TCRdb shows in-frame clones only, minus some. Of roughly 500,000 clones in the sample, more than 95% were seen once. Sequenced input: naive CD4+ T cells sorted from blood. Noted subset: CD45RA+ positively selected. The J gene is TRBJ2-1, the V gene TRBV28; TRBD1 matches at 12 bases. This TCR derives from a woman between 25 and 40 years old in good health. The CDR3 region has the DNA TGTGCCAGCAGGGGGACCGGGACAGGGGGCTTCAATGAGCAGTTCTTC. Its translation: CASRGTGTGGFNEQFF.